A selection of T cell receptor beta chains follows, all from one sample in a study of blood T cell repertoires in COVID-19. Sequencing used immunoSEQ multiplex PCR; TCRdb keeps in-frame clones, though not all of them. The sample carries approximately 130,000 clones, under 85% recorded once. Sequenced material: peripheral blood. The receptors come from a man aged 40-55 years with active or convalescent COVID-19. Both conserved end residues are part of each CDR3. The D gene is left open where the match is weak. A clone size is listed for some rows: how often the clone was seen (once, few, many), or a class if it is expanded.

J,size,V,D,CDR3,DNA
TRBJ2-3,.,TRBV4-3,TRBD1,CASSQDPGGTQYF,TGCGCCAGCAGCCAAGATCCAGGGGGTACGCAGTATTTT
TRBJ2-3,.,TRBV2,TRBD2,CASSIGLAVTDTQYF,TGTGCCAGCAGCATAGGACTAGCGGTCACAGATACGCAGTATTTT
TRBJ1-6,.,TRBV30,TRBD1,CAWGQGGSPLHF,TGTGCCTGGGGACAGGGGGGTTCACCCCTCCACTTT
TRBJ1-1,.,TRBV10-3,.,CASGQMNTEAFF,TGTGCCAGCGGACAGATGAACACTGAAGCTTTCTTT
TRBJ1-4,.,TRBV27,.,CASSFKPPGRDNEKLFF,TGTGCCAGCAGTTTCAAGCCCCCCGGGCGGGATAATGAAAAACTGTTTTTT
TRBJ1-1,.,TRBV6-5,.,CASSRRGTEAFF,TGTGCCAGTTCTCGGAGGGGCACTGAAGCTTTCTTT
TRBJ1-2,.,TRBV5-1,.,CASSRTADYGYTF,TGCGCCAGCAGCCGGACAGCTGACTATGGCTACACCTTC
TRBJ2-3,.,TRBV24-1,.,CATSLGSETDTQYF,TGTGCCACCAGTTTAGGCAGCGAGACAGATACGCAGTATTTT
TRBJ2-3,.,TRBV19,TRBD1,CASAETGVRTDTQYF,TGTGCCAGTGCAGAGACAGGGGTACGAACAGATACGCAGTATTTT
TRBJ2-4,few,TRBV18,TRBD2,CASSQAGLAKNIQYF,TGTGCCAGCTCACAAGCGGGGCTAGCCAAAAACATTCAGTACTTC
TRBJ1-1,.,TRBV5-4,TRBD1,CASSLYDRANTEAFF,TGTGCCAGCAGCTTGTATGACAGGGCGAACACTGAAGCTTTCTTT
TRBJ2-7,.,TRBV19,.,CASSIGRGPYEQYF,TGTGCCAGTAGTATAGGGCGGGGTCCCTACGAGCAGTACTTC
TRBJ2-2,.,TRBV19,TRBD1,CASSTYYRGPNTGELFF,TGTGCCAGTAGTACCTATTACAGGGGCCCAAACACCGGGGAGCTGTTTTTT
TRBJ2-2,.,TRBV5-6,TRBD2,CASSWKPGGNTGELFF,TGTGCCAGCAGCTGGAAGCCGGGGGGGAACACCGGGGAGCTGTTTTTT
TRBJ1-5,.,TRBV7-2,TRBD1,CASSLGQGVGSNQPQHF,TGTGCCAGCAGCTTGGGACAGGGAGTAGGCAGCAATCAGCCCCAGCATTTT
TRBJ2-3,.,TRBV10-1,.,CASSESGGNTDTQYF,TGCGCCAGCAGTGAGTCGGGGGGTAACACAGATACGCAGTATTTT
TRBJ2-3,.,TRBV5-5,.,CASSPQGLGTQYF,TGTGCCAGCAGCCCACAGGGCCTGGGTACGCAGTATTTT
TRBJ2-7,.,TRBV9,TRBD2,CASSARTGTSGGHYEQYF,TGTGCCAGCAGCGCCAGGACCGGGACTAGCGGGGGACACTACGAGCAGTACTTC
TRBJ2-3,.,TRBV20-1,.,CSPNVDTQYF,TGCAGTCCCAATGTGGATACGCAGTATTTT
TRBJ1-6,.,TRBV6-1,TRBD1,CASSVDRGLSYNSPLHF,TGTGCCAGCAGTGTTGACAGGGGGCTCTCATATAATTCACCCCTCCACTTT
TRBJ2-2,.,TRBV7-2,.,CASSLGGVTGELFF,TGTGCCAGCAGCTTAGGGGGGGTCACCGGGGAGCTGTTTTTT
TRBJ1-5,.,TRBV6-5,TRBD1,CASRNRGGNQPQHF,TGTGCCAGCAGAAACAGGGGGGGCAATCAGCCCCAGCATTTT
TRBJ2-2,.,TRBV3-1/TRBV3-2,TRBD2,CASKRLAGVKEELFF,TGTGCCAGCAAACGACTAGCGGGAGTTAAGGAGGAGCTGTTTTTT
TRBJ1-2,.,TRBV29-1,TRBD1,CSVDRDGGYTF,TGCAGCGTCGACAGGGATGGCGGCTACACCTTC
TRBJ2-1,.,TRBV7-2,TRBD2,CASSPLAGTTYNEQFF,TGTGCCAGCAGCCCATTAGCCGGGACTACCTACAATGAGCAGTTCTTC
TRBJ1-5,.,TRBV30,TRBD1,CAWAQQGIQPQHF,TGTGCCTGGGCTCAACAGGGGATTCAGCCCCAGCATTTT
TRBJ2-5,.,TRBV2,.,CASSETTLQETQYF,TGTGCCAGCAGTGAAACGACTCTCCAAGAGACCCAGTACTTC
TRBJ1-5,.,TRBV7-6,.,CASSLTPGSQPQHF,TGTGCCAGCAGCTTAACCCCAGGGTCGCAGCCCCAGCATTTT
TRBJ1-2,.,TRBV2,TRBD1,CASSEVEGARYGYTF,TGTGCCAGCAGTGAAGTCGAGGGGGCGCGGTATGGCTACACCTTC
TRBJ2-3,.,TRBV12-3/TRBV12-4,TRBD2,CASRLAGTDTQYF,TGTGCCAGCAGACTAGCGGGCACAGATACGCAGTATTTT
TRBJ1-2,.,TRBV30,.,CAWSTPGHLRAGYTF,TGTGCCTGGAGTACACCGGGACATTTACGGGCTGGCTACACCTTC
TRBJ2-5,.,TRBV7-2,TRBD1,CASSFPGGQETQYF,TGTGCCAGCAGCTTCCCAGGGGGACAAGAGACCCAGTACTTC
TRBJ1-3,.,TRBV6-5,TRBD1,CASSYSQQGAGNTIYF,TGTGCCAGCAGTTACTCGCAGCAGGGGGCCGGAAACACCATATATTTT
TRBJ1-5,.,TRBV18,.,CASSPSYYGGNQPQHF,TGTGCCAGCTCACCAAGTTACTACGGGGGAAATCAGCCCCAGCATTTT
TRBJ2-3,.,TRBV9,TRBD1,CASSAGQGEDTQYF,TGTGCCAGCAGCGCTGGACAGGGTGAAGATACGCAGTATTTT
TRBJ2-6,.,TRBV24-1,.,CAAGSGANVLTF,TGTGCCGCAGGGTCTGGGGCCAACGTCCTGACTTTC
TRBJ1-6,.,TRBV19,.,CASSNRGGSSYNSPLHF,TGTGCCAGTAGCAATCGTGGGGGCAGCTCCTATAATTCACCCCTCCACTTT